Sequencing of this TCR beta chain was carried out in a study of blood T cell repertoires in COVID-19. Study summary: The cDNA or gDNA used as material had been derived from T cells, B-cell-depleted T cells, or PBMCs.

Sequenced by immunoSEQ multiplex PCR; TCRdb stores in-frame clones only, minus some. The sample consists of 85,000 to 100,000 clones, roughly 78% of them appearing once. The ends were cut back, 4 bases at V and 5 bases at J, with 11 bases in the middle. Germline values: CDR1 SQVTM, CDR2 ANQGSEA. The CDR3 extends over 13 amino acids. The sample taken for sequencing was peripheral blood. The receptor was isolated from a woman of 80 years or more with active or convalescent COVID-19. The rearrangement links TRBV29-1 to TRBJ2-2; possibly TRBD2 for D (7 bases). The DNA for the CDR3 is TGCAGCGTTGTAAAGGGGGGGACCGGGGAGCTGTTTTTT. Translated: CSVVKGGTGELFF.